This T cell receptor beta chain was sequenced for a study of shared clonotypes between healthy human individuals. Study as a whole: Each donor's CD4 naive and CD4 memory cells filled three plates apiece, CD8 naive two, and CD8 memory one.

Terminally differentiated effector memory CD45RA+ cells were excluded from the naive CD8 cells, which were CD45RO-negative and positively selected for CCR7. It was at deep level that the assay was run. Authors' analysis steps: Quality scores were absent from the junction-only immunoSEQ sequences, so filtering differed. Profiling relied on immunoSEQ multiplex PCR, and the TCRdb table lists in-frame clones only, not all of them. The V and J calls and clone size were taken over from that table, and D and trimming were inferred from the DNA. The sample shows about 2.1 million clones, around 93% of them seen only once. On this clone: No antigen is known for it.

Study-wide findings and caveats: It was only blood that was sampled, and tissue repertoires likely differ.

V was shortened by 2 bases and J by 0 bases, with 19 bases between the two germline ends. The CDR3 sequence is 18 residues long. Germline lookup yields CDR1 LNHNV and CDR2 YYDKDF (reference sequence). The clonotype originates from a man younger than 35 in good health. Some clones in this sample may be carry-over from other donors' samples. The chain has TRBV15 and TRBJ1-1, with D tentatively TRBD1 (5 bases). What was sequenced was naive CD8+ T cells from PBMCs. CDR3 residues: CATSRSGTATIMNTEAFF. CDR3 nucleotides: TGTGCCACCAGCAGATCAGGGACGGCCACCATTATGAACACTGAAGCTTTCTTT.